This TCR beta chain was found in a study of blood T cell repertoires in COVID-19. V was shortened by 3 bases and J by 4 bases, with 12 bases between the two germline ends. Germline CDR1 reads SGHNT; CDR2 reads YENEEA. The CDR3 sequence is 14 residues long. Source study methods: The authors estimated nucleated cell counts from reference gene primer amplification. Method: immunoSEQ multiplex PCR; TCRdb's copy keeps in-frame clones and lacks some. That table supplies the V and J calls and clone size; D and trimming were determined from the DNA. The top ten clones hold around 0.6% of a sample with 400,000 or so clones, less than 95% of them seen once.

This TCR was recovered from a man younger than 30 who had recovered from COVID-19. V and J are TRBV11-3 and TRBJ2-5, with D perhaps matching TRBD1 (6 bases). Sequencing was carried out using PBMCs or T cells enriched from blood (not recorded which). The CDR3 loop reads CASSFGQLGETQYF. The CDR3 coding sequence is TGTGCCAGCAGCTTTGGACAGCTGGGAGAGACCCAGTACTTC.